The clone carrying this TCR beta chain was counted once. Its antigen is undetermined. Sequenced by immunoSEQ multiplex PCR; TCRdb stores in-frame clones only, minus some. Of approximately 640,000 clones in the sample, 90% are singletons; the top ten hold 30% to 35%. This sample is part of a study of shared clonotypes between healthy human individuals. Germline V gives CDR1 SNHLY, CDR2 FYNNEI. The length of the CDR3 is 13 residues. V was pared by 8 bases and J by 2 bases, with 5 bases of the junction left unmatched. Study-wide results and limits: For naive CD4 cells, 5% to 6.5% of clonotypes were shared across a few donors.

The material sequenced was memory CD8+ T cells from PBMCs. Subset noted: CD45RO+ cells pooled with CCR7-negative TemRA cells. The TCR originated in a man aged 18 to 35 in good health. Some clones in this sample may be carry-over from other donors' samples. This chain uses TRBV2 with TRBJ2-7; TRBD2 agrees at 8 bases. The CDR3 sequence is CASSGTRAYEQYF. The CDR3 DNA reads TGTGCCAGCTCCGGGACTAGAGCCTACGAGCAGTACTTC.